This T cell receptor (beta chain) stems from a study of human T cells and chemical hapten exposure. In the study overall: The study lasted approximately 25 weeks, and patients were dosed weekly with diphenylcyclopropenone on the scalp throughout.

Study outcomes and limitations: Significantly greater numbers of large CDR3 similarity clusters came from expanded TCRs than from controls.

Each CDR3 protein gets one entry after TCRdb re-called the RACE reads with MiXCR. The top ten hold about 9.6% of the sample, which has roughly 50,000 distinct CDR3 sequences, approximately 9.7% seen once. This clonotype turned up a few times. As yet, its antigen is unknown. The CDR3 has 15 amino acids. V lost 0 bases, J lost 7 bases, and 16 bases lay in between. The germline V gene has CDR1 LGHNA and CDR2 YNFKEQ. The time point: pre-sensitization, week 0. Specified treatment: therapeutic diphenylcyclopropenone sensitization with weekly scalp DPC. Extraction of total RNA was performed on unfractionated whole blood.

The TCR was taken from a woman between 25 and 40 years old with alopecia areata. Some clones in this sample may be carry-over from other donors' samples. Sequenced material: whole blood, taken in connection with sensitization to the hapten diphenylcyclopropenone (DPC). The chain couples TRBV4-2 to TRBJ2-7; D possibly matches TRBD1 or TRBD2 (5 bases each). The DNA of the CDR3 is TGTGCCAGCAGCCAAGATGGGACCCACGTTGGGGAGCAGTACTTC. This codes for CASSQDGTHVGEQYF.